The 29 T cell receptor beta chains presented below share a single source sample, sequenced in a study of blood T cell repertoires in COVID-19 (dated by TCRdb to the early 2020s). The library relied on the immunoSEQ multiplex PCR assay. Sourced from immuneACCESS, this table was stored by TCRdb with only in-frame sequences that have V and J called. A share of the clones is absent; for the studies checked, an unresolved V gene accounts for under half, and the remainder has no known explanation. The sample has approximately 260,000 clones on record, 65% to 85% of them singletons. Around 3.5% of the sample rests with the top ten. The sequenced sample was PBMCs or T cells enriched from blood (not recorded which). The receptors shown here come from a man in his fifties or sixties who had recovered from COVID-19.

The chain recombines TRBV7-2 with TRBJ1-1, with 12 nucleotides matching TRBD1. The CDR3 is made up of 15 amino acids. After removal of 3 bases from V and 10 bases from J, the junction contained 9 bases not matched to a gene. CDR1 and CDR2 (germline): SGHTA, FQGNSA. The DNA for the CDR3 is TGTGCCAGCAGCTTCAGGAGGGACAGGGGGCGAGGAGCTTTCTTT. This sequence encodes CASSFRRDRGRGAFF. Supplemented by reference TRBV7-2 and TRBJ1-1, the full variable domain reads GAGVSQSPSNKVTEKGKDVELRCDPISGHTALYWYRQSLGQGLEFLIYFQGNSAPDKSGLPSDRFSAERTGGSVSTLTIQRTQQEDSAVYLCASSFRRDRGRGAFFGQGTRLTVV.

This clone was counted between two and nine times. The chain is built from TRBV5-1 and TRBJ2-5; D is possibly TRBD2 (5 bases). The V end was cut by 4 bases, the J end by 5 bases, with 12 bases between. This CDR3 region has 13 residues. The germline CDR1 and CDR2 sequences are SGHRS and YFSETQ. As DNA, the CDR3 is TGCGCCAGCAGCATGCGGGCTCAGGAGACCCAGTACTTC. As protein: CASSMRAQETQYF. Looking up the rest from reference TRBV5-1 and TRBJ2-5 gives the full variable domain: KAGVTQTPRYLIKTRGQQVTLSCSPISGHRSVSWYQQTPGQGLQFLFEYFSETQRNKGNFPGRFSGRQFSNSRSEMNVSTLELGDSALYLCASSMRAQETQYFGPGTRLLVL.

The chain is built from TRBV7-8 and TRBJ2-3, with D possibly TRBD2 on 6 matching bases. The CDR3 has 18 residues. Germline V CDR1 and CDR2: SGHVS, FQNEAQ. V lost 4 bases and J lost 1, with 21 bases in between. The CDR3 DNA reads TGTGCCAGCAGCTCCCCCAGGGCCTGGGCTAGCGGCACAGATACGCAGTATTTT. This gives the protein CASSSPRAWASGTDTQYF.

This chain links TRBV2 with TRBJ2-5, with TRBD2 identical over 8 bases. The CDR3 is made up of 16 amino acids. Germline V gene lookup returns CDR1 SNHLY and CDR2 FYNNEI. V shed 6 bases, J shed 5 bases, and the junction held 14 bases outside the gene matches. CDR3 sequence reads: CASRLQGTGGFETQYF. The CDR3 DNA reads TGTGCCAGCAGACTACAAGGAACGGGGGGGTTCGAGACCCAGTACTTC. Filled out from reference TRBV2 and TRBJ2-5, the complete variable domain reads EPEVTQTPSHQVTQMGQEVILRCVPISNHLYFYWYRQILGQKVEFLVSFYNNEISEKSEIFDDQFSVERPDGSNFTLKIRSTKLEDSAMYFCASRLQGTGGFETQYFGPGTRLLVL.

The table lists this clone with a few counts. The chain employs TRBV19 and TRBJ2-7; TRBD2 aligns across 11 bases. Trimming at V came to 5 bases and at J to 7 bases, leaving 10 bases not matched to a gene. Germline V lookup: CDR1 LNHDA, CDR2 SQIVND (reference sequence). The CDR3 consists of 15 residues. CDR3 coding DNA: TGTGCCAGTAGTGTAACTAGCGGGAGCATGGGAGAGCAGTACTTC. Its translation: CASSVTSGSMGEQYF.

V usage is TRBV12-5 and J usage is TRBJ2-3; 14 bases align to TRBD2. V shed 6 bases and J 1 base; nucleotides not matched to a gene: 9. This CDR3 spans 18 amino acids. CDR1 LGHNT and CDR2 FRNRAP come from the germline V gene. The CDR3: CASGPTSGRVRRTDTQYF. The CDR3 bases are TGTGCTAGTGGCCCGACTAGCGGGAGGGTCCGACGCACAGATACGCAGTATTTT.

This clone was picked up one time. This chain joins TRBV6-5 and TRBJ1-2, with no clear D. CDR1 is MNHEY and CDR2 is SVGAGI in the germline V gene. The V end was cut by 6 bases, the J end by 6 bases, with 11 bases between. This CDR3 has 12 amino acids. CDR3 in DNA: TGTGCCAGCAGGCGGGGTTCGCATGGCTACACCTTC. Encoded protein: CASRRGSHGYTF.

This chain uses TRBV6-2 or TRBV6-3 with TRBJ2-5; D not certain. The CDR3 covers 12 residues. The V gene's germline CDR1 is MNHEY and CDR2 SVGEGT. Trimming took 0 bases from V and 4 from J, leaving 3 bases between them. The chain's CDR3 is CASSYSRETQYF. The CDR3 DNA is TGTGCCAGCAGTTACTCCCGAGAGACCCAGTACTTC.

The gene calls are TRBV6-5 and TRBJ1-2, with TRBD1 as a possible D gene (5 bases). V lost 6 bases and J 7 bases, leaving 15 bases between the germline ends. The CDR3 contains 13 residues. Germline-derived CDR1 and CDR2 are MNHEY and SVGAGI. For the CDR3, the DNA is TGTGCCAGCAGACAGATACAGGCCGGTGGCTACACCTTC. Encoded protein: CASRQIQAGGYTF.

This chain joins TRBV9 and TRBJ1-1; D gene unclear. The length of the CDR3 is 14 residues. The ends were cut back, 0 bases at V and 1 base at J, with 7 bases in the middle. The germline V gene encodes CDR1 SGDLS and CDR2 YYNGEE. CDR3 protein: CASSVDSGNTEAFF. The CDR3 coding sequence is TGTGCCAGCAGCGTAGATTCAGGGAACACTGAAGCTTTCTTT.

This rearrangement joins TRBV5-1 to TRBJ2-3; perhaps TRBD1 as D (6 bases). This CDR3 region has 15 residues. V was cut by 3 bases and J by 4 bases, with 15 bases left in between. CDR1 SGHRS and CDR2 YFSETQ come from the germline V gene. CDR3 residues: CASSYPQGFADTQYF. The CDR3, as DNA: TGCGCCAGCAGCTACCCTCAGGGGTTCGCAGATACGCAGTATTTT.

This clone has more than one count but fewer than ten. The chain employs TRBV7-2 and TRBJ1-3; a weak D match, TRBD1 (5 bases). The CDR3 is 15 amino acids. Trimming left V 2 bases short and J 4 bases short, with 12 bases between. Germline loops: CDR1 SGHTA, CDR2 FQGNSA. For the CDR3, the DNA is TGTGCCAGCAGCTTACGCCAGGGTGCGGGAAACACCATATATTTT. Its protein product is CASSLRQGAGNTIYF.

J is TRBJ2-5 and V is TRBV14, with TRBD2 matching over 8 bases. Germline CDR1 and CDR2: SGHDN and FVKESK. CDR3 length: 14 amino acids. V lost 4 bases and J lost 7; bases outside the gene matches: 8. The CDR3 loop is CASSRGLGPGTQYF. For the CDR3, the DNA is TGTGCCAGCAGCCGGGGACTAGGCCCTGGGACCCAGTACTTC.

The rearrangement links TRBV9 to TRBJ1-1; D may be TRBD1 (5 bases). This CDR3 comprises 14 residues. The V gene lost 5 bases and the J gene lost 8 bases, with 19 bases spanning the gap. Germline loops: CDR1 SGDLS, CDR2 YYNGEE. CDR3 residues: CASSLAPGIREAFF. The CDR3 bases are TGTGCCAGCAGTCTGGCCCCAGGGATCCGGGAAGCTTTCTTT.

The rearrangement uses TRBV7-2 and TRBJ1-1, with 8 positions matching TRBD1. This CDR3 is built from 14 residues. Looked up from germline, CDR1 is SGHTA and CDR2 is FQGNSA. V gave up 1 base and J gave up 8 bases; unmatched junction bases: 6. The CDR3 DNA sequence: TGTGCCAGCAGCTTAGGGACAGGGCCTAGGGAAGCTTTCTTT. This codes for CASSLGTGPREAFF.

This clone came up once. The chain is built from TRBV6-5 and TRBJ1-2, with 8 nucleotides matching TRBD1. Germline V CDR1 and CDR2: MNHEY, SVGAGI. This CDR3 contains 13 residues. V was pared by 6 bases and J by 6 bases, with 6 bases of the junction left unmatched. This CDR3 is CASRMTGAHGYTF. The CDR3 DNA sequence: TGTGCCAGCAGGATGACAGGGGCCCATGGCTACACCTTC.

The rearrangement links TRBV7-8 to TRBJ2-7; D is perhaps TRBD2 (5 bases). The V end lost 5 bases, the J end lost 2 bases, and 10 bases lay between the germline ends. CDR1 and CDR2 (germline): SGHVS, FQNEAQ. The CDR3 length is 13 residues. DNA for the CDR3: TGTGCCAGCAGCGCAGGACTGACCTACGAGCAGTACTTC. This sequence encodes CASSAGLTYEQYF.

The gene calls are TRBV7-3 and TRBJ1-1, with D perhaps TRBD1 (6 bases). Trimming removed 1 base at V and 3 bases at J, with 6 bases between. CDR3 length: 13 amino acids. CDR1 and CDR2 (germline): SGHTA, FQGTGA. The CDR3 protein is CASSLNRDTEAFF. DNA of the CDR3: TGTGCCAGCAGCTTAAACAGGGACACTGAAGCTTTCTTT.

The rearrangement links TRBV6-1 to TRBJ2-3; TRBD2 aligns across 9 bases. The CDR3 contains 16 residues. CDR1 is MNHNS, CDR2 SASEGT, per germline. The V segment lost 2 bases and the J segment 4 bases; nucleotides outside the gene matches: 7. The CDR3 region has the DNA TGTGCCAGCAGTGAATTCTTGCGGGGGGGGCCAGATACGCAGTATTTT. The encoded protein is CASSEFLRGGPDTQYF.

The chain employs TRBV4-1 and TRBJ2-7; tentatively, D is TRBD2 (6 bases). Germline V gene sequence: CDR1 MGHRA, CDR2 YSYEKL. V shed 1 base and J shed 2 bases, with 12 bases lying between them. CDR3 size: 15 residues. The DNA for the CDR3 is TGCGCCAGCAGCCAAGTTACTAGCAGAACCTACGAGCAGTACTTC. Translating it yields CASSQVTSRTYEQYF.

The V call is TRBV30, the J call TRBJ2-3; TRBD2 matches at 9 bases. Germline V CDR1 and CDR2: GTSNPN, SVGIG (reference sequence). The CDR3 spans 14 residues. V lost 2 bases, J lost 8 bases, and 8 bases stayed unmatched. The CDR3 loop is CAWSLVAGDGTQYF. The CDR3 nucleotides read TGTGCCTGGAGTTTGGTAGCGGGGGACGGTACGCAGTATTTT. Looking up the rest from reference TRBV30 and TRBJ2-3 gives the full variable domain: SQTIHQWPATLVQPVGSPLSLECTVEGTSNPNLYWYRQAAGRGLQLLFYSVGIGQISSEVPQNLSASRPQDRQFILSSKKLLLSDSGFYLCAWSLVAGDGTQYFGPGTRLTVL.

In its sample, this clone was seen once. The chain has TRBV6-5 and TRBJ2-2; D possibly corresponds to TRBD1 (8 bases). In germline, CDR1 is MNHEY, CDR2 SVGAGI. V dropped 6 bases and J dropped 9 bases, with 20 bases sitting between them. The CDR3 runs 15 residues. The CDR3 coding sequence is TGTGCCAGCAGCCCACGACAGGGGAGGGGCCGGGAGCTGTTTTTT. It specifies CASSPRQGRGRELFF.

The rearrangement links TRBV10-3 to TRBJ2-7; the D is unclear. The CDR3 is 12 residues long. CDR1 is ENHRY and CDR2 is SYGVKD in the germline V gene. V lost 5 bases to trimming and J lost 6 bases, with 11 bases between them. The CDR3 loop is CAISSNGAEQYF. CDR3 coding DNA: TGTGCCATCAGTTCGAATGGAGCCGAGCAGTACTTC.

The CDR3 loop is CASSEGGRGTEAFF. CDR3 sequence (DNA): TGTGCCAGCAGTGAAGGTGGCAGGGGGACTGAAGCTTTCTTT. The chain uses TRBV2 and TRBJ1-1, with TRBD1 matching 7 bases. The length of the CDR3 is 14 residues. Per the germline V gene, CDR1 is SNHLY and CDR2 is FYNNEI. Germline trimming cut 1 base from V and 5 bases from J; bases unmatched to any gene: 4.

This chain connects TRBV7-9 to TRBJ1-4; TRBD1 might be the D (6 bases). Germline V gene lookup returns CDR1 SEHNR and CDR2 FQNEAQ (reference sequence). The CDR3 covers 17 residues. With 5 bases removed from V and 0 bases from J, the gap between germline ends came to 16 bases. The CDR3 is CASSQRRGGATNEKLFF. The DNA for the CDR3 is TGTGCCAGCAGCCAGCGAAGGGGGGGTGCAACTAATGAAAAACTGTTTTTT.

The chain is built from TRBV28 and TRBJ1-2, with 7 nucleotides matching TRBD1. V gave up 3 bases and J gave up 0 bases; unmatched junction bases: 1. The CDR3 runs 14 residues. CDR1 is MDHEN and CDR2 is SYDVKM in the germline V gene. Here the CDR3 reads CASSFGTANYGYTF. The CDR3 DNA is TGTGCCAGCAGTTTTGGGACAGCTAACTATGGCTACACCTTC.

The V and J genes are TRBV18 and TRBJ1-5, with TRBD1 matching 10 bases. V dropped 4 bases and J dropped 4; count of bases not matched to a gene: 10. CDR1 and CDR2 (germline): KGHSH, LQKENI. There are 17 residues in the CDR3. DNA for the CDR3: TGTGCCAGCTCACTGGGACAGGGGATGGTGGAAAATCAGCCCCAGCATTTT. This codes for CASSLGQGMVENQPQHF.

V and J are TRBV18 and TRBJ2-3; weak D call: TRBD2 (7 bases). The V and J ends lost 4 bases and 2 bases respectively, with 13 bases between them. CDR3 length: 15 amino acids. CDR1 KGHSH and CDR2 LQKENI come from the germline V gene. This chain's CDR3 is CASSQGGAPTDTQYF. CDR3 sequence (DNA): TGTGCCAGCTCACAAGGGGGGGCCCCCACAGATACGCAGTATTTT. The full variable domain, completed using reference TRBV18 and TRBJ2-3, is NAGVMQNPRHLVRRRGQEARLRCSPMKGHSHVYWYRQLPEEGLKFMVYLQKENIIDESGMPKERFSAEFPKEGPSILRIQQVVRGDSAAYFCASSQGGAPTDTQYFGPGTRLTVL.

The genes are TRBV4-2 and TRBJ2-1; 12 nucleotides line up with TRBD2. Losses at the gene ends were 4 bases for V and 5 bases for J; bases not matched to a gene: 9. The CDR3 spans 17 residues. Looked up from germline, CDR1 is LGHNA and CDR2 is YNFKEQ. The CDR3, as DNA: TGTGCCAGCAGCCCCGGACCGACTAGCGGGAGCCACAATGAGCAGTTCTTC. This translates into CASSPGPTSGSHNEQFF.